The rows below give T cell receptor beta chains drawn from one sample of a study of T-cell memory formation after mild COVID-19. TCRdb reprocessed the 5' RACE reads with MiXCR, giving one entry per CDR3 protein. This table holds around 440,000 distinct CDR3 sequences, roughly 18% found once. The specimen sequenced was PBMCs or a T cell subset sorted from them (not recorded which). These receptors all stem from an adult woman who had mild COVID-19 (a few samples of this study predate the infection). Cell type and time point are not known. The CDR3 runs from the conserved cysteine through the conserved F or W.

length | V | CDR3
14 | TRBV7-9 | CASSPESRNTEAFF
15 | TRBV2 | CASSELEGSYNEQFF
13 | TRBV2 | CASSINSDATQYF
13 | TRBV12-3/TRBV12-4 | CASRGTANQPQHF
14 | TRBV5-1 | CASFTGGGNTEAFF
14 | TRBV29-1 | CSVDRGTGEDTQYF
11 | TRBV29-1 | CGVSFGYEQYF
15 | TRBV4-2 | CASSPRLIIYNEQFF
15 | TRBV24-1 | CATSDLPQGHNEQFF
16 | TRBV3-1 | CASSARAGFGTDTQYF
15 | TRBV27 | CASSPWTGGQETQYF
16 | TRBV20-1 | CSARDVVAGAPEPQHF
15 | TRBV7-2 | CASSSWDSGKNIQYF
13 | TRBV4-1 | CASTLMLNTEAFF
13 | TRBV13 | CASSLGLVHEQYF